This TCR beta chain derives from a study of post-analysis software for immune sequencing data. Study-wide findings and caveats: TRBV5-6, TRBV5-1 and TRBV20-1 were among four or five TRBV segments more frequent in patients than controls.

The library was made from cDNA and included unique molecular identifiers. One entry per CDR3 protein, called by TCRdb with MiXCR from the PCR reads. The data contain 600,000 to 700,000 distinct CDR3 sequences, about 60% of them seen just once; the ten biggest clones take up approximately 10%. In its sample, this clonotype was seen a few times. Its antigen remains unidentified. The germline gives CDR1 DFQATT, CDR2 SNEGSKA (reference sequence). The V and J ends lost 2 bases and 2 bases respectively, with 10 bases between them. The CDR3 has 13 residues. Sequencing used blood. The chain links TRBV20-1 to TRBJ2-7; D possibly corresponds to TRBD1 (6 bases). The TCR originated in a girl aged 2-10 years with multiple sclerosis. CDR3 DNA sequence: TGCAGTGCTAGAATTAGGACAGCCTACGAGCAGTACTTC. Translation: CSARIRTAYEQYF.